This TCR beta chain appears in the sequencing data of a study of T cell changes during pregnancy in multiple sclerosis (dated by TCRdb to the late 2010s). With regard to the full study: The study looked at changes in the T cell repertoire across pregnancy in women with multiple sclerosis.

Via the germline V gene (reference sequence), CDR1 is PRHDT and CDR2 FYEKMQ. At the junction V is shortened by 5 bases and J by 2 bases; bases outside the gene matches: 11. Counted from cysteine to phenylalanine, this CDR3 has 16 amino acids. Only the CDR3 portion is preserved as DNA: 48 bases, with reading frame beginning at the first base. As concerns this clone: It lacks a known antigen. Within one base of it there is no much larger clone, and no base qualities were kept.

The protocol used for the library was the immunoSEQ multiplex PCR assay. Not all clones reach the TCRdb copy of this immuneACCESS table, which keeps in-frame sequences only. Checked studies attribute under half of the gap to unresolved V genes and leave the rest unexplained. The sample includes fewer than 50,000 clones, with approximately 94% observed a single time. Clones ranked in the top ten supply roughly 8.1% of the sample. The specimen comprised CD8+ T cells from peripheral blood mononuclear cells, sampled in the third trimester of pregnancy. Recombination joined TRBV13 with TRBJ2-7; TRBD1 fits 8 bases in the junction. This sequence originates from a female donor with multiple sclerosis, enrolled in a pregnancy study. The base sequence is TGTGCCAGCAGCGGCACACGGGACAGGAGACCCTACGAGCAGTACTTC. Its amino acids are CASSGTRDRRPYEQYF.